These 15 T cell receptor beta chains originate from one sample sequenced in a study of cytomegalovirus exposure and HLA in healthy donors. A multiplex PCR was run with 60 Vbeta primers and 13 Jbeta primers. Here immunoSEQ multiplex PCR was the method, and the copy in TCRdb shows in-frame clones only, minus some. This sample yields 160,000 or so clones, of which roughly 84% are seen a single time; around 0.98% belongs to the top ten. Sequenced input: PBMCs. These receptors all come from a man aged 30 to 39 in good health and CMV-seronegative.

The V gene is TRBV28, the J gene TRBJ1-4, with 7 nucleotides matching TRBD1. The CDR3 loop spans 14 amino acids. Trimming took 7 bases from V and 5 from J; bases not matched to a gene: 7. CDR1 and CDR2 from the germline V gene are MDHEN and SYDVKM. The chain's CDR3 is CASTGTEKNEKLFF. In nucleotides, the CDR3 is TGTGCCAGCACAGGGACAGAGAAGAATGAAAAACTGTTTTTT.

The V gene is TRBV4-3, the J gene TRBJ2-6; D unclear. This CDR3 has 17 amino acids. V was pared by 0 bases and J by 0 bases, with 9 bases between. The germline V gene has CDR1 LGHNA and CDR2 YSLEER. The CDR3 sequence: CASSQDTIYSGANVLTF. The CDR3 DNA follows: TGCGCCAGCAGCCAAGATACCATCTACTCTGGGGCCAACGTCCTGACTTTC.

Points on this clone: The germline gene is not matched at one end of the junction; a read error may be the cause. This chain joins TRBV2 and TRBJ1-1; D may be TRBD1 (5 bases). Germline V CDR1 and CDR2: SNHLY, FYNNEI. The CDR3 contains 16 residues. The CDR3 region is CASREGTLGRGTEAFF. CDR3 DNA: TGTGCCAGCAGAGAAGGGACTCTGGGTAGAGGCACTGAAGCTTTCTTT.

J is TRBJ1-2 and V is TRBV5-1; 7 bases map to TRBD1. CDR3 size: 14 residues. The germline gives CDR1 SGHRS, CDR2 YFSETQ. The V segment lost 4 bases and the J segment 8 bases; nucleotides outside the gene matches: 11. The DNA for the CDR3 is TGCGCCAGCAGCCCGGGGACAGCCGAGGGGGGCTACACCTTC. It encodes CASSPGTAEGGYTF.

The rearrangement joins TRBV7-2 to TRBJ2-3; TRBD1 aligns across 9 bases. CDR3 length: 15 residues. With V trimmed by 5 bases and J by 3 bases, 6 bases remained unmatched. Germline CDR1 and CDR2: SGHTA and FQGNSA. As DNA, the CDR3 is TGTGCCAGCAGCATGACAGGGGGGCGGACAGATACGCAGTATTTT. This encodes CASSMTGGRTDTQYF. Filled out from reference TRBV7-2 and TRBJ2-3, the complete variable domain reads GAGVSQSPSNKVTEKGKDVELRCDPISGHTALYWYRQSLGQGLEFLIYFQGNSAPDKSGLPSDRFSAERTGGSVSTLTIQRTQQEDSAVYLCASSMTGGRTDTQYFGPGTRLTVL.

V usage is TRBV7-3 and J usage is TRBJ2-5; 12 bases match TRBD2. The V gene's germline CDR1 is SGHTA and CDR2 FQGTGA. The CDR3 extends over 15 amino acids. V trimming: 5 bases; J trimming: 5 bases; junction bases outside the gene matches: 6. The CDR3 reads CASSPSGRASETQYF. DNA of the CDR3: TGTGCCAGCAGCCCTAGCGGGAGGGCCTCGGAGACCCAGTACTTC.

This clone has only a few counts. This chain joins TRBV6-1 and TRBJ1-2; a weak D match, TRBD1 (6 bases). V shed 6 bases and J shed 4 bases, with 15 bases lying between them. This CDR3 has 14 residues. Germline CDR1 MNHNS, CDR2 SASEGT. CDR3 in amino acids: CASRAHRESYGYTF. The DNA of the CDR3 is TGTGCCAGCAGGGCCCACAGGGAGAGCTATGGCTACACCTTC.

The chain uses TRBV5-1 and TRBJ1-6, with unresolved D. This CDR3 has 14 residues. V gave up 4 bases and J gave up 4 bases, with 9 bases separating them. The germline V gene encodes CDR1 SGHRS and CDR2 YFSETQ. The CDR3 sequence: CASSDRDYNSPLHF. The DNA for the CDR3 is TGCGCCAGCAGCGACCGGGATTATAATTCACCCCTCCACTTT.

The rearrangement links TRBV29-1 to TRBJ2-5; 7 positions match TRBD1. The CDR3 loop spans 11 amino acids. Germline lookup yields CDR1 SQVTM and CDR2 ANQGSEA. The ends lost 5 bases at V and 5 bases at J; junction bases unmatched: 2. Here the CDR3 reads CSVRRGETQYF. The CDR3, as DNA: TGCAGCGTTCGCAGGGGGGAGACCCAGTACTTC.

This sequence joins TRBV30 and TRBJ2-2; D unresolved. The germline V gene encodes CDR1 GTSNPN and CDR2 SVGIG (reference sequence). The CDR3 covers 14 residues. Trimming shortened V by 5 bases and J by 1 base, and 11 bases separated the two germline ends. The CDR3 here is CAWVHMVNTGELFF. For the CDR3, the DNA is TGTGCCTGGGTTCACATGGTGAACACCGGGGAGCTGTTTTTT.

The chain couples TRBV6-6 to TRBJ2-1, with 10 bases matching TRBD1. Germline lookup yields CDR1 MNHNY and CDR2 SVGAGI (reference sequence). The CDR3 covers 16 residues. Trimming removed 2 bases from V and 9 bases from J; junction bases left unmatched: 10. This CDR3 reads CASSYTIGQGGGEQFF. The CDR3 DNA follows: TGTGCCAGCAGTTACACAATCGGACAGGGGGGAGGTGAGCAGTTCTTC.

This clone was recorded only once. This chain joins TRBV4-1 and TRBJ2-5, with 14 bases aligning to TRBD2. Germline-derived CDR1 and CDR2 are MGHRA and YSYEKL. The CDR3 extends over 17 amino acids. Trimming at V came to 7 bases and at J to 5 bases, leaving 12 bases not matched to a gene. The CDR3: CASTMRLAGGVWETQYF. CDR3 nucleotides: TGCGCCAGCACTATGAGACTAGCGGGGGGGGTGTGGGAGACCCAGTACTTC.

This clone was counted once. V and J are TRBV5-1 and TRBJ1-2, with 11 bases fitting TRBD1. CDR3 size: 15 residues. Germline V gene lookup returns CDR1 SGHRS and CDR2 YFSETQ. The ends lost 3 bases at V and 7 bases at J; junction bases unmatched: 8. The CDR3 DNA sequence: TGCGCCAGCAGCTCCGGGACAGGGGGTATGGGTGGCTACACCTTC. It encodes CASSSGTGGMGGYTF.

The chain combines TRBV18 with TRBJ1-4; 10 bases match TRBD1. The CDR3 is 16 residues long. Trimming cost V 1 base and J 5 bases; bases outside gene matches: 4. CDR1 is KGHSH and CDR2 is LQKENI in the germline V gene. CDR3 in amino acids: CASSPLGTGENEKLFF. In nucleotides, the CDR3 is TGTGCCAGCTCACCACTGGGGACAGGGGAAAATGAAAAACTGTTTTTT.

The chain has TRBV5-1 and TRBJ2-5; D perhaps matches TRBD1 (8 bases). Per the germline V gene, CDR1 is SGHRS and CDR2 is YFSETQ. The V gene lost 1 base and the J gene lost 5 bases, with 15 bases spanning the gap. The CDR3 is 15 amino acids. This CDR3 is CASSLRQGRVETQYF. The DNA for the CDR3 is TGCGCCAGCAGCTTGCGACAGGGGAGGGTGGAGACCCAGTACTTC. Using reference TRBV5-1 and TRBJ2-5 for the parts outside the CDR3, the full variable domain is KAGVTQTPRYLIKTRGQQVTLSCSPISGHRSVSWYQQTPGQGLQFLFEYFSETQRNKGNFPGRFSGRQFSNSRSEMNVSTLELGDSALYLCASSLRQGRVETQYFGPGTRLLVL.